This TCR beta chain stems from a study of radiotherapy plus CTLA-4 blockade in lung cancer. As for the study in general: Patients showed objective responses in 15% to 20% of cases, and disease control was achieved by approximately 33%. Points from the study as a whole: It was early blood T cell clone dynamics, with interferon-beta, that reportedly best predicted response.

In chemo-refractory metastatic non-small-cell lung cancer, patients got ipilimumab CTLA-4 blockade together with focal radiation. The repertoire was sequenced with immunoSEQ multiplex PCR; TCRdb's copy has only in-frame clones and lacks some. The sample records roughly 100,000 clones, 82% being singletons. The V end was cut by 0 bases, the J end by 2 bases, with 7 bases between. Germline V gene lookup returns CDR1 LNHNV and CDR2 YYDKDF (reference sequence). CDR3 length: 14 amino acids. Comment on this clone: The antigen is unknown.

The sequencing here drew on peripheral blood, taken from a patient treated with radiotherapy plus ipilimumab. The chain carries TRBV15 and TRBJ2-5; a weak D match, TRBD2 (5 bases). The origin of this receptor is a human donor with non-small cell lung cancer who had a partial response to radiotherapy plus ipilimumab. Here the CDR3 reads CATSRDTGQETQYF. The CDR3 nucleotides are TGTGCCACCAGCAGAGATACGGGGCAAGAGACCCAGTACTTC.